The T cell receptor (beta chain) described here comes from a study of cytomegalovirus exposure and HLA in healthy donors. Notes on this clone: No antigen is known for it.

General study findings and limits: The majority of CMV-associated TCR beta chains were reported as apparently HLA-restricted in a later analysis. Clonal expansion was found to be greater in HLA-associated TCR beta chains than in equally common others in a later analysis. TCR beta chains numbering 164 were designated cytomegalovirus-associated.

PCR involved 60 Vbeta and 13 Jbeta primers. Assay used: immunoSEQ multiplex PCR; TCRdb lists only in-frame clones, some missing. The sample shows some 110,000 clones, 75% of them seen only once. The specimen sequenced was PBMCs. This receptor was taken from a man aged 35 to 55 in good health and CMV-seronegative.

CDR3 nucleotides: TGCGCCAGCAGCTTGTTGGTAGCGGGGGGTTACAATGAGCAGTTCTTC. Its translation: CASSLLVAGGYNEQFF. This chain joins TRBV5-1 and TRBJ2-1, with 10 bases identical to TRBD2. Germline assignment: CDR1 SGHRS and CDR2 YFSETQ. The CDR3 is 16 amino acids. The trim removed 1 base at V and 4 bases at J, leaving 5 bases unmatched.